This TCR beta chain is from a study of blood T cell repertoires in COVID-19. As for the study in general: Sources were T cells, B-cell-depleted T cells, or PBMCs; the material itself was cDNA or gDNA.

Measured with immunoSEQ multiplex PCR; TCRdb has only the in-frame clones, and not every one. The sample yields roughly 130,000 clones, about 92% seen once. Trimming removed 3 bases from V and 2 bases from J; junction bases left unmatched: 3. CDR1 and CDR2 (germline): MGHRA, YSYEKL. The CDR3 has 14 amino acids. The source of this sequence is a man aged 45-65 years with active COVID-19. The chain recombines TRBV4-1 with TRBJ1-1, with 7 bases fitting TRBD1. What was sequenced was peripheral blood. This CDR3 reads CASSQGQLNTEAFF. CDR3 sequence (DNA): TGCGCCAGCAGCCAGGGACAGCTAAACACTGAAGCTTTCTTT.